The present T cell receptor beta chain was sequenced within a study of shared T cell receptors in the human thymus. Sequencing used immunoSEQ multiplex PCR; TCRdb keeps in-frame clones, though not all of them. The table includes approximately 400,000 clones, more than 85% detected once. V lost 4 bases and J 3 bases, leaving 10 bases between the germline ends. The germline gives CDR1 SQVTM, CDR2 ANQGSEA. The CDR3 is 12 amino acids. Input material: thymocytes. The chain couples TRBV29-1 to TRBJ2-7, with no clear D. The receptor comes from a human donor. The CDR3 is CSVVGLNYEQYF. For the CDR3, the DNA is TGCAGCGTTGTGGGTCTTAACTACGAGCAGTACTTC.